The 3 T cell receptor beta chains in this list originate from one sample, sequenced in a study of identical twins. TCRdb analysed the 5' RACE reads with MiXCR anew, one entry per CDR3 protein. The sample consists of approximately 470,000 distinct CDR3 sequences, approximately 15% of them appearing once. This sample also belongs to another study, concerning yellow fever vaccine responses in identical twins.

The sequenced sample was CD4+ T cells sorted from blood. Source of these receptors: a woman younger than 35 in good health.

The J gene is TRBJ2-5, the V gene TRBV3-1; D uncertain. Germline values: CDR1 LGHDT, CDR2 YNNKEL (reference sequence). Trimming left V 3 bases short and J 7 bases short, with 18 bases between. The CDR3 runs 15 residues. The CDR3 nucleotides are TGTGCCAGCAGCCAGATGGTCGGGCCGTTTTGGACCCAGTACTTC. It is translated as CASSQMVGPFWTQYF.

The chain combines TRBV19 with TRBJ2-7; 7 bases align to TRBD1. The CDR3 is made up of 13 amino acids. Germline-derived CDR1 and CDR2 are LNHDA and SQIVND (reference sequence). The V and J ends lost 5 bases and 3 bases, in that order; junction bases with no gene match: 4. The CDR3 sequence is CASSATGNYEQYF. CDR3 DNA: TGTGCCAGTAGTGCGACAGGGAACTACGAGCAGTACTTC.

The table lists this clonotype with a few counts. Here the CDR3 DNA reads TGTGCCAGCAGCTTGAGGACTACAAACTACGAGCAGTACTTC. The encoded protein is CASSLRTTNYEQYF. The chain has TRBV7-2 and TRBJ2-7, with D tentatively TRBD2 (6 bases). V dropped 3 bases and J dropped 3 bases, with 12 bases sitting between them. The CDR3 totals 14 residues. Germline lookup yields CDR1 SGHTA and CDR2 FQGNSA.